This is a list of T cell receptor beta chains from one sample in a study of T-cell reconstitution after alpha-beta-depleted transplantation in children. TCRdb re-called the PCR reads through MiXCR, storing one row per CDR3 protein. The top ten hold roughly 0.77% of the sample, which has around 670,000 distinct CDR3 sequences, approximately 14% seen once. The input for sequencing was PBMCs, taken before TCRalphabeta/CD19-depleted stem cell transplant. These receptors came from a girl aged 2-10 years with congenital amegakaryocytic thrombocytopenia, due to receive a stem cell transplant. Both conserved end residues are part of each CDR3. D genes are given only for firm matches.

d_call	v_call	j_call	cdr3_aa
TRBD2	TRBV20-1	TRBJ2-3	CSARLLAGAPDTQYF
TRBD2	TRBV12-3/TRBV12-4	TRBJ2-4	CASSSYSGSHKNIQYF
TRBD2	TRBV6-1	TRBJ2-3	CASTSTASGRSDTQYF
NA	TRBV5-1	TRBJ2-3	CASSLVSSESDTQYF
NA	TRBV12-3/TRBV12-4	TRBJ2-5	CASSLPSGQETQYF
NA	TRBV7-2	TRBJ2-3	CASSQGGGPDTQYF
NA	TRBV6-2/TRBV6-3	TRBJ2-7	CASSYGPVGEQYF
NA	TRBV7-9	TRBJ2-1	CASSLTSTAPNEQFF
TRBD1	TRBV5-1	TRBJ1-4	CASSPLGQGAEKLFF
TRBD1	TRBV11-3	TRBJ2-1	CASSLGTGGFNEQFF
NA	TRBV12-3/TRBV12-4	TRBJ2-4	CASSLKMGVKAIQYF
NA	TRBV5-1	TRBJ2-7	CASSIDGQNYEQYF
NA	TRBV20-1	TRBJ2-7	CSVPAQGAHEQYF
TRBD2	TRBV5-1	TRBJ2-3	CASSAARAGEYTQYF
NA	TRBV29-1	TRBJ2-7	CSVVRASSYYEQYF
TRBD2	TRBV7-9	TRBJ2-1	CASSVTTSGAYNEQFF
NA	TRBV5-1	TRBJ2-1	CASSLALAPEQFF
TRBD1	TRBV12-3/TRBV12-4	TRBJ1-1	CASIGTGTTEAFF
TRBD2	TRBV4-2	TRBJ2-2	CASRLAGGRTGELFF
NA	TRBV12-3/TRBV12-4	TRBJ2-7	CASSPSVYEQYF
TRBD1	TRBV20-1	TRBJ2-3	CSARVQGMNTQYF
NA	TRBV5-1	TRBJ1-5	CASSLRGDINQPQHF
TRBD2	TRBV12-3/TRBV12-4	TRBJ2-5	CASSFSSGVGETPYF
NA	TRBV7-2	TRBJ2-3	CASSLRRGHSTDTQYF
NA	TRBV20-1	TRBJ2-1	CSARGGRVHSYNEQFF
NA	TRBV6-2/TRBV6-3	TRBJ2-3	CASSRISGGGLADTQYF
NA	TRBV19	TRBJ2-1	CASSITLPEINEQFF
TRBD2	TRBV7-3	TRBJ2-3	CASSTGLAADTQYF
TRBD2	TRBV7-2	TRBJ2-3	CASTRGLAGADTQYF
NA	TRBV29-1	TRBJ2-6	CSVDPALAGANVLTF
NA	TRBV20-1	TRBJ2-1	CSATASGTNSYNEQFF
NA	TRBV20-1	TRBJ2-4	CSARGQVENIHYF
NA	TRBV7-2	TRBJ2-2	CASSSNRGTGELFF
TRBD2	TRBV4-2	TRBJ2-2	CASSPPDGRTSNTGELFF
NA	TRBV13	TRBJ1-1	CASSSHDTEAFF
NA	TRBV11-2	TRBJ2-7	CASSTIHTPYEQYF
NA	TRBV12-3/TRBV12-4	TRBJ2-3	CASSLMGAPSTDTQYF
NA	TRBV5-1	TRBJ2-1	CASSTGWLAGHNEQFF
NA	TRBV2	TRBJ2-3	CASRAWGVVGDTQYF
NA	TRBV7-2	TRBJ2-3	CASSSQIGRTDTQYF
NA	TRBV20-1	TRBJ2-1	CSASTGEMYNEQFF